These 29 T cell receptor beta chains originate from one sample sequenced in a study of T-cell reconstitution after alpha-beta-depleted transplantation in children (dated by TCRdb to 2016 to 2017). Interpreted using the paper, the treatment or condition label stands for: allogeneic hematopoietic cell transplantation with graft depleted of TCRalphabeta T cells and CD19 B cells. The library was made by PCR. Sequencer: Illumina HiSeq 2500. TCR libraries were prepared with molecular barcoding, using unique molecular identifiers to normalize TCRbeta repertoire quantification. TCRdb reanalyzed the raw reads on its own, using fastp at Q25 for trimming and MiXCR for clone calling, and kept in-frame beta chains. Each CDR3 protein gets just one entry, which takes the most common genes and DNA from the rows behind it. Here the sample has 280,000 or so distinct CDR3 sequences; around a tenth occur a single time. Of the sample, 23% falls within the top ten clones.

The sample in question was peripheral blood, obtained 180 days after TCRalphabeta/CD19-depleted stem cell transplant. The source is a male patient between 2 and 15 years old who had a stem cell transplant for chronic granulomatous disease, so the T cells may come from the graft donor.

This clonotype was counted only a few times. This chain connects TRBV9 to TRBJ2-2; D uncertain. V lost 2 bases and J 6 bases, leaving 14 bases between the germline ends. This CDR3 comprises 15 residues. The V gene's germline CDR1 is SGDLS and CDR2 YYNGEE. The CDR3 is CASSVDMGMSGELFF. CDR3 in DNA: TGTGCCAGCAGCGTCGACATGGGAATGTCCGGGGAGCTGTTTTTT.

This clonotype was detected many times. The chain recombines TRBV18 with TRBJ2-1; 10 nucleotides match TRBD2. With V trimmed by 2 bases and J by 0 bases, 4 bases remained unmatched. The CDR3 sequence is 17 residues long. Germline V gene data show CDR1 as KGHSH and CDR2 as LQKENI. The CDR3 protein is CASSPLTSGSSYNEQFF. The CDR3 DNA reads TGTGCCAGCTCACCATTGACTAGCGGGTCCTCCTACAATGAGCAGTTCTTC.

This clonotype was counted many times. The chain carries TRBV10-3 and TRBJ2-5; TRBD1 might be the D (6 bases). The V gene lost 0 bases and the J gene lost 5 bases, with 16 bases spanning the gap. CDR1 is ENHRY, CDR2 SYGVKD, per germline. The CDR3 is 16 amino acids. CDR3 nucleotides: TGTGCCATCAGTGAGTCTTGGGGGACACCGGGTGAGACCCAGTACTTC. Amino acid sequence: CAISESWGTPGETQYF.

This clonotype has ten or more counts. The CDR3 DNA follows: TGTGCCAGCAGCGTAGCTGGGAAATGGGCAGATACGCAGTATTTT. As protein: CASSVAGKWADTQYF. V and J are TRBV9 and TRBJ2-3, with D unresolved. Trimming took off 0 bases at V and 4 bases at J, with 12 bases between the two ends. CDR1 and CDR2 from the germline V gene are SGDLS and YYNGEE. The CDR3 is 15 residues long.

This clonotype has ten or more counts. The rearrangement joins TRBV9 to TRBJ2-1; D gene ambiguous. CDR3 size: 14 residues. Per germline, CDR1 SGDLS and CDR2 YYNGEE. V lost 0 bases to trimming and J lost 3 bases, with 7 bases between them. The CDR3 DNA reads TGTGCCAGCAGCGTAGAGGAGTACTACAATGAGCAGTTCTTC. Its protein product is CASSVEEYYNEQFF.

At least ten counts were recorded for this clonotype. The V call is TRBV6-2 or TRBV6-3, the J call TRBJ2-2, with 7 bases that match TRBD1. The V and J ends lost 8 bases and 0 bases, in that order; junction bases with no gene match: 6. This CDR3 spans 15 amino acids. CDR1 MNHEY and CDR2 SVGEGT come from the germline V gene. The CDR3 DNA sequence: TGTGCCAGCTCATGGACAGGCCCGAACACCGGGGAGCTGTTTTTT. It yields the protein CASSWTGPNTGELFF.

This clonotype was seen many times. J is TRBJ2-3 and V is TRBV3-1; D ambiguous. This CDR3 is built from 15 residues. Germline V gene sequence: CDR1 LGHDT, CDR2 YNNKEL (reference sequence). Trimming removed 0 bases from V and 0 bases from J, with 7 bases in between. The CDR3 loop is CASSQDGTSTDTQYF. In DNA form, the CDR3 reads TGTGCCAGCAGCCAAGATGGAACTAGCACAGATACGCAGTATTTT.

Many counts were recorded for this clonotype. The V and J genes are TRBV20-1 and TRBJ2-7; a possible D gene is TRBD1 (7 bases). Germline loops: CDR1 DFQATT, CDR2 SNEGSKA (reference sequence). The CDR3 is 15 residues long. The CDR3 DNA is TGCATCCCAGGGGGTGGAGTAGCGGAAACCTACGAGCAGTACTTC. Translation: CIPGGGVAETYEQYF.

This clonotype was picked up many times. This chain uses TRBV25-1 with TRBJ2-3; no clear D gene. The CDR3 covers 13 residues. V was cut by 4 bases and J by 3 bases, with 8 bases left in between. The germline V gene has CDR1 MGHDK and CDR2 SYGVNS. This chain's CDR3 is CASSGVPTDTQYF. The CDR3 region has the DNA TGTGCCAGCAGTGGTGTCCCAACAGATACGCAGTATTTT.

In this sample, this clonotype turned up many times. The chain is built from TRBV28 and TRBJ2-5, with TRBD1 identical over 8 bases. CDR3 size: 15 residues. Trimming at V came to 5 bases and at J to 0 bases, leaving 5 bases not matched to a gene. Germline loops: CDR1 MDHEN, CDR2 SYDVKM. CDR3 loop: CASSTRDRYQETQYF. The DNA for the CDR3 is TGTGCCAGCAGTACCCGGGACAGGTACCAAGAGACCCAGTACTTC.

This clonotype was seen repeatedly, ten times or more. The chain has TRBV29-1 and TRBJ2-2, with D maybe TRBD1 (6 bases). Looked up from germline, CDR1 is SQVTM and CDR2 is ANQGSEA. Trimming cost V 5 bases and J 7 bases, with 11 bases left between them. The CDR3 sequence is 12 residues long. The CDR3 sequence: CSVIVGGGELFF. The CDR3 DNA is TGCAGCGTTATTGTAGGGGGCGGGGAGCTGTTTTTT.

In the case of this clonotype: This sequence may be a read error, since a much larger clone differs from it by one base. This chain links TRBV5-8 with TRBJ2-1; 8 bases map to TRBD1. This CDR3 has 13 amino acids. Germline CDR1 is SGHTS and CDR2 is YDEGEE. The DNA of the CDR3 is TGTGCCAGCAGCCCCAGGGGGCTGAATGAGCAGTCCTTC. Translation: CASSPRGLNEQSF.

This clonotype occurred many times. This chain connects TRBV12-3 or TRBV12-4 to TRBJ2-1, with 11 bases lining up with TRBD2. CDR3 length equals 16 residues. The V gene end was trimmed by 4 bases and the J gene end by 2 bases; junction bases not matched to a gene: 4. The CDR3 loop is CASSSVAGGPYNEQFF. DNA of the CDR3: TGTGCCAGCAGTTCCGTAGCGGGAGGGCCCTACAATGAGCAGTTCTTC.

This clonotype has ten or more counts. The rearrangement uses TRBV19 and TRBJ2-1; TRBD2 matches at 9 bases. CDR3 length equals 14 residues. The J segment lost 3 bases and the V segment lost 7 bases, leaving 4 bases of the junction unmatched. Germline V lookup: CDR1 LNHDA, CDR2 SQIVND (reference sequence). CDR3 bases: TGTGCCAGTAAGGGTAGCGGGGGCTACAATGAGCAGTTCTTC. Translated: CASKGSGGYNEQFF.

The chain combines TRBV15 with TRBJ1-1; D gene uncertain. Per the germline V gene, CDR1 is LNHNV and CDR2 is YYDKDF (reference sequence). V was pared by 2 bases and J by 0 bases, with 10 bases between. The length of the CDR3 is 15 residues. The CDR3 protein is CATSRPGTMNTEAFF. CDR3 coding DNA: TGTGCCACCAGCAGACCCGGTACGATGAACACTGAAGCTTTCTTT. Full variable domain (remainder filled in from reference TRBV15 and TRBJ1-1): DAMVIQNPRYQVTQFGKPVTLSCSQTLNHNVMYWYQQKSSQAPKLLFHYYDKDFNNEADTPDNFQSRRPNTSFCFLDIRSPGLGDTAMYLCATSRPGTMNTEAFFGQGTRLTVV.

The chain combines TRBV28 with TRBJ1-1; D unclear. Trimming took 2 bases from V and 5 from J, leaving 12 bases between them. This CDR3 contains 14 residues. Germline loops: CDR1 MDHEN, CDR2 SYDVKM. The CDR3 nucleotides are TGTGCCAGCAGTTTAAAAAACTTACGGACTGAAGCTTTCTTT. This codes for CASSLKNLRTEAFF.

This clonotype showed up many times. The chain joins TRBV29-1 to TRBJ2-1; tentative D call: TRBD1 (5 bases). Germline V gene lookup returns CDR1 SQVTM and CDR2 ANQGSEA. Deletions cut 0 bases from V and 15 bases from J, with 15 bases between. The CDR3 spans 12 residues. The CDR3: CSVEEGRTVGFF. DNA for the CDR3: TGCAGCGTTGAAGAGGGGCGGACCGTAGGGTTCTTC.

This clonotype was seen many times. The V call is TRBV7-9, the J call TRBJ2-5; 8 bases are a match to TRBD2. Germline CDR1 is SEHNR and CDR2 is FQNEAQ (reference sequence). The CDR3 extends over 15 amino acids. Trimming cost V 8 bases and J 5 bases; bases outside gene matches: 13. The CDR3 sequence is CASGSVPGGPETQYF. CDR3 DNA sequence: TGTGCCAGCGGCAGCGTCCCGGGAGGGCCGGAGACCCAGTACTTC.

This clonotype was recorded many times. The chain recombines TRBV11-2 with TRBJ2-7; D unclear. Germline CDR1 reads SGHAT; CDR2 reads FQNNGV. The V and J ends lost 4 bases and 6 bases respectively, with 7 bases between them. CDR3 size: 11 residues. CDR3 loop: CASSSSPEQYF. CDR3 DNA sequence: TGTGCCAGCAGCTCTTCCCCCGAGCAGTACTTC.

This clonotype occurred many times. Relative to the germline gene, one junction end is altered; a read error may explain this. In DNA, the CDR3 is TGCAGCGTTGAAGGACAGGCGGCCTTC. It specifies CSVEGQAAF. This sequence joins TRBV29-1 and TRBJ1-2, with D possibly TRBD1 on 6 matching bases. This CDR3 is built from 9 residues. CDR1 is SQVTM and CDR2 is ANQGSEA in the germline V gene.

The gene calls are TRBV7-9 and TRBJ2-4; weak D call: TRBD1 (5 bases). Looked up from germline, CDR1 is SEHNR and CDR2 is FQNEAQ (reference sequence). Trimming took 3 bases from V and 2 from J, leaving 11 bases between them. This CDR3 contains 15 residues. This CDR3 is CASSFSGISKNIQYF. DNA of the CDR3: TGTGCCAGCAGCTTTTCAGGGATTTCCAAAAACATTCAGTACTTC.

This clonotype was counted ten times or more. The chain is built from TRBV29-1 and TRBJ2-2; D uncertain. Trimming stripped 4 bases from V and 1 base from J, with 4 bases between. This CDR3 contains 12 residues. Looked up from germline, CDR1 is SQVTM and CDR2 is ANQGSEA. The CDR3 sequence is CSVGMNTGELFF. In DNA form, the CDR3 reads TGCAGCGTTGGGATGAACACCGGGGAGCTGTTTTTT.

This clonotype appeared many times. The CDR3 nucleotides read TGCAGCGTTCGACTAGCGGGAGACAATGAGCAGTTCTTC. This encodes CSVRLAGDNEQFF. The chain combines TRBV29-1 with TRBJ2-1, with 12 bases lining up with TRBD2. V shed 5 bases, J shed 5 bases, and the junction held 1 base outside the gene matches. The CDR3 spans 13 residues. Germline V gene lookup returns CDR1 SQVTM and CDR2 ANQGSEA.

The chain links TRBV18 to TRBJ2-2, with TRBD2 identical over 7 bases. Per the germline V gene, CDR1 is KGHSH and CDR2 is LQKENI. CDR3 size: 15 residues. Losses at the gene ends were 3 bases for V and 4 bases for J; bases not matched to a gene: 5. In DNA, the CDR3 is TGTGCCAGCTCACCCACTAGCGTGTCCACCGGGGAGCTGTTTTTT. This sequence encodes CASSPTSVSTGELFF.

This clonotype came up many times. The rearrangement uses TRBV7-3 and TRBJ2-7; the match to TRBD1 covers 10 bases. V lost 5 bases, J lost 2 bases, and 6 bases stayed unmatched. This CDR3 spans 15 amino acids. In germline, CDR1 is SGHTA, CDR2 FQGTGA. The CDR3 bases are TGTGCCAGCAGCCGGTGGACAGGGGGGACCTACGAGCAGTACTTC. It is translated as CASSRWTGGTYEQYF.

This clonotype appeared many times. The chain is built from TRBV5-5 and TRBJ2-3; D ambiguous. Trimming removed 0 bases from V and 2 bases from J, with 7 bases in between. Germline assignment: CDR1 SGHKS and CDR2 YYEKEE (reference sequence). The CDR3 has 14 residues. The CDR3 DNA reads TGTGCCAGCAGCTTGGGGAGTCTCACAGATACGCAGTATTTT. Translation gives CASSLGSLTDTQYF.

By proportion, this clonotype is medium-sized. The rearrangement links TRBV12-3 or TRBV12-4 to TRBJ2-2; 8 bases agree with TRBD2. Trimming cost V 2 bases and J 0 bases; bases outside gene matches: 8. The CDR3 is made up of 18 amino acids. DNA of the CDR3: TGTGCCAGCAGTTTACTAGCGGGTGTTGAGACGAACACCGGGGAGCTGTTTTTT. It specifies CASSLLAGVETNTGELFF.

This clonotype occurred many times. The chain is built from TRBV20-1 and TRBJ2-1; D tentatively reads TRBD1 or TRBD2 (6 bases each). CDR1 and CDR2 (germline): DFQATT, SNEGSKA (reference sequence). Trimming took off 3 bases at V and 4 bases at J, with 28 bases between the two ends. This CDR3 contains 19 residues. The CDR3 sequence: CSASSGQGEGGRLYNEQFF. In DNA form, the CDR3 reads TGCAGTGCTAGTAGCGGTCAGGGAGAGGGGGGTCGACTGTACAATGAGCAGTTCTTC.

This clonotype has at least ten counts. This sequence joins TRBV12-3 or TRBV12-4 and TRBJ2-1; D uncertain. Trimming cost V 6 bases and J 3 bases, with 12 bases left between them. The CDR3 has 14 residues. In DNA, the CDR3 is TGTGCCAGCAGCCCTACACCCTTCTACAATGAGCAGTTCTTC. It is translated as CASSPTPFYNEQFF.